This T cell receptor beta chain derives from a study of T cells in Graves' hyperthyroidism and ophthalmopathy. Remarks on this clonotype: The target antigen is unknown. One junction end disagrees with the germline gene, perhaps due to a read error.

Study findings and constraints: Most thyroid clonotypes expanded above 0.001 appeared in blood too.

Across 18 months, stable Graves' hyperthyroidism was marked by no progression to ophthalmopathy. Each diagnosis was grounded in clinical symptoms, serum thyroxine and TRAb, thyroid ultrasound, and orbital computed tomography. CDR1 and CDR2 (germline): SGHNT, YYREEE (reference sequence). The CDR3 is 13 amino acids. The CDR3 regions of TCR beta were amplified from RNA transcripts. TCR CDR3 underwent first-round RT-PCR with the HTBI primer set. Each CDR3 protein is one row after TCRdb ran MiXCR on the multiplex PCR reads. Of over 200,000 distinct CDR3 sequences in the sample, more than 15% are singletons; the top ten hold 50%.

The chain has TRBV5-4 and TRBJ2-2; weak D call: TRBD2 (5 bases). The source is a middle-aged man with Graves' hyperthyroidism. Sequencing was performed on blood. CDR3 nucleotides: TGTACCAGCAGCCCCTGGGGAGCCGGGGAGCTGTTTTTT. Its translation: CTSSPWGAGELFF.